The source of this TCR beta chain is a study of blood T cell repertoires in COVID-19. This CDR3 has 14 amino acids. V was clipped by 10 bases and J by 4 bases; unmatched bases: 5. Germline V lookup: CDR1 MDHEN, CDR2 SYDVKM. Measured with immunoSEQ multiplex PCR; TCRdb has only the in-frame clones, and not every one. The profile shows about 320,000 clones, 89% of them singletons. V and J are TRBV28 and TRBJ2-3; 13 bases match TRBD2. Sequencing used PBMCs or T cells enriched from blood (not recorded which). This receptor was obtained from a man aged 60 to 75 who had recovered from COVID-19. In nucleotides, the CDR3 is TGTGCCACAGGACTAGCGGGAGTCTCAGATACGCAGTATTTT. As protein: CATGLAGVSDTQYF.